Listed here are 5 T cell receptor beta chains from one sample, sequenced in a study of blood T cells in healthy people across ages. The authors ran a second PCR of 7 to 11 cycles using a sample-barcoded 5' primer and a J-beta primer mix. TCRdb called the 5' RACE reads again in MiXCR, with one record for every CDR3 protein. Among roughly 1,000,000 distinct CDR3 sequences, 25% were seen once, and the ten largest hold about 0.72%. This same sample was also taken into another study, of T cells of mothers and their children.

Sequencing was carried out using blood. These receptor sequences come from a girl between 2 and 10 years old in good health.

The CDR3 protein is CAISPDRTGEQYF. The CDR3 DNA follows: TGTGCCATCAGTCCGGACAGGACCGGCGAGCAGTACTTC. V usage is TRBV10-3 and J usage is TRBJ2-7; 7 nucleotides match TRBD1. Germline trimming cut 5 bases from V and 6 bases from J; bases unmatched to any gene: 7. The CDR3 covers 13 residues. Germline assignment: CDR1 ENHRY and CDR2 SYGVKD.

The table lists this clonotype with a few counts. The genes are TRBV7-9 and TRBJ2-5, with D perhaps matching TRBD2 (5 bases). Germline V gene data show CDR1 as SEHNR and CDR2 as FQNEAQ (reference sequence). The CDR3 covers 15 residues. The V and J ends lost 4 bases and 1 base respectively, with 13 bases between them. The CDR3 sequence is CASSYPMRAQETQYF. The CDR3 DNA sequence: TGTGCCAGCAGCTATCCGATGAGGGCCCAAGAGACCCAGTACTTC.

The chain is built from TRBV6-5 and TRBJ2-1; 9 bases agree with TRBD2. From germline, CDR1 is MNHEY and CDR2 SVGAGI. The length of the CDR3 is 16 residues. V trimming: 1 base; J trimming: 8 bases; junction bases outside the gene matches: 9. CDR3 residues: CASSYFAGGGADEQFF. The CDR3 coding sequence is TGTGCCAGCAGTTACTTCGCGGGCGGGGGGGCCGATGAGCAGTTCTTC.

This clonotype was seen a few times. The chain recombines TRBV4-2 with TRBJ2-5; no definite D call. The last part of the DNA fits TRBJ2-7 better; the J call may be wrong. Germline V CDR1 and CDR2: LGHNA, YNFKEQ. The CDR3 sequence is 13 residues long. The CDR3 protein is CASSQNWSYEQYF. The CDR3 region has the DNA TGTGCCAGCAGCCAGAACTGGTCCTACGAGCAGTACTTC.

This chain joins TRBV7-9 and TRBJ1-5; the D gene is possibly TRBD1 (5 bases). The CDR3 is made up of 13 amino acids. The germline gives CDR1 SEHNR, CDR2 FQNEAQ (reference sequence). Trimming cost V 6 bases and J 5 bases, with 11 bases left between them. CDR3 sequence: CASSTDSDQPQHF. The CDR3 region has the DNA TGTGCCAGCAGTACCGACAGCGATCAGCCCCAGCATTTT.